This TCR beta chain stems from a study of cytomegalovirus exposure and HLA in healthy donors. General study points: Only CMV serostatus was available as immune exposure information. The study put roughly 160 TCR beta chains on its list as cytomegalovirus-associated. Confirmation in vitro established that a few CMV-associated chains were specific for CMV antigens.

PCR primers comprised 60 Vbeta and 13 Jbeta primers. Sequencing used immunoSEQ multiplex PCR; TCRdb keeps in-frame clones, though not all of them. The sample includes a few hundred thousand clones, approximately 84% of them seen just once. For this clone: The antigen remains unidentified.

V dropped 3 bases and J dropped 7; count of bases not matched to a gene: 10. From germline, CDR1 is SGHRS and CDR2 YFSETQ. The CDR3 is 17 residues long. The sample consisted of PBMCs. This sequence originates from a woman aged 40-49 years in good health and CMV-seropositive. V gene TRBV5-1 combines with J gene TRBJ2-5; 15 nucleotides align to TRBD2. CDR3 loop: CASSSTGGLAGGVTQYF. The CDR3 nucleotides read TGCGCCAGCAGCTCAACGGGGGGACTAGCGGGGGGTGTGACCCAGTACTTC.